This T cell receptor (beta chain) was found in a study of lung T cells in sarcoidosis with Löfgren's syndrome. Points from the study as a whole: Recognition of an unidentified sarcoidosis antigen was only suggested.

This clonotype was found many times. No antigen is known for it. TCRdb passed the reads through MiXCR, listing each CDR3 protein once. The sample has some 2,500 distinct CDR3 sequences, roughly 29% seen once; the top ten hold roughly 8.7%. The material sequenced was CD4+ T cells from PBMCs. The sequence was collected from a human donor with sarcoidosis (Löfgren's syndrome or another form), or a control subject (not recorded which).

The CDR3 is CASSLVRLLVYNEQFF. The CDR3 DNA reads as TGTGCCAGCAGCTTAGTGCGGTTACTCGTATACAATGAGCAGTTCTTC. The chain is built from TRBV7-2 and TRBJ2-1; D is unresolved. Germline CDR1 is SGHTA and CDR2 is FQGNSA. The CDR3 loop spans 16 amino acids. Trimming cost V 1 base and J 4 bases, with 14 bases left between them.